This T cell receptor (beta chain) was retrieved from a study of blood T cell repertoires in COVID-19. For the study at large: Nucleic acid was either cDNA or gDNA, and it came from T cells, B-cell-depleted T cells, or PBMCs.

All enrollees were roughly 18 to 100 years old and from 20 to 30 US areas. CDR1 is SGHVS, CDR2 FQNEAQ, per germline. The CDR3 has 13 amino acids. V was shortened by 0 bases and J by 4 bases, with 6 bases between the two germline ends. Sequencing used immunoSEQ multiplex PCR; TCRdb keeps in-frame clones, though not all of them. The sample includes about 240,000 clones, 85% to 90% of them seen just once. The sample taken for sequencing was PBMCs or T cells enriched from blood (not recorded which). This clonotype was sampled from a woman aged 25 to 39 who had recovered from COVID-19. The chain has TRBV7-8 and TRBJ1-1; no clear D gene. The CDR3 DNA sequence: TGTGCCAGCAGCTTAGCCCGCGGCACTGAAGCTTTCTTT. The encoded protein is CASSLARGTEAFF.